This record looks at one T cell receptor (beta chain) sequence and its context. What it recognizes is unknown. PCR amplification relied on 60 Vbeta primers (plus 13 Jbeta primers). Profiling relied on immunoSEQ multiplex PCR, and the TCRdb table lists in-frame clones only, not all of them. Of about 99,000 clones in the sample, approximately 80% were seen once. This record belongs to a study of cytomegalovirus exposure and HLA in healthy donors. The length of the CDR3 is 15 residues. V lost 0 bases and J lost 8; bases outside the gene matches: 7. The germline V gene has CDR1 PRHDT and CDR2 FYEKMQ (reference sequence). Whole-study findings and limits: Reportedly, diagnosis of cytomegalovirus status by the classifier showed high specificity and sensitivity. At a 0.05 false discovery rate, a later analysis found some 18,000 TCR beta sequences to be associated with HLA alleles.

This sequence originates from a woman between 18 and 29 years old in good health and CMV-seropositive. The material sequenced was PBMCs. The rearrangement uses TRBV13 and TRBJ2-1; 7 positions agree with TRBD2. The CDR3 DNA reads as TGTGCCAGCAGCTTAGGGCGCGGGGGTGTCTATGAGCAGTTCTTC. It specifies CASSLGRGGVYEQFF.